The 2 T cell receptor beta chains reported below all come from one sample, sequenced in a study of T cell responses to AZD1222 COVID-19 vaccine. Data came from immunoSEQ multiplex PCR; TCRdb stores just in-frame clones and leaves some out. The sample records about 120,000 clones, 89% being singletons. This specimen consisted of peripheral blood, obtained on day 0 of AZD1222 vaccination. These TCRs come from an adult in good health.

The CDR3 protein is CASSPVARGMNTEAFF. For the CDR3, the DNA is TGTGCCAGCTCACCAGTAGCCAGGGGGATGAACACTGAAGCTTTCTTT. The V call is TRBV18, the J call TRBJ1-1; 7 bases are a match to TRBD1. Germline V gene sequence: CDR1 KGHSH, CDR2 LQKENI. Trimming at V came to 2 bases and at J to 0 bases, leaving 6 bases not matched to a gene. The CDR3 runs 16 residues. Combining the CDR3 with reference TRBV18 and TRBJ1-1 gives the whole variable domain NAGVMQNPRHLVRRRGQEARLRCSPMKGHSHVYWYRQLPEEGLKFMVYLQKENIIDESGMPKERFSAEFPKEGPSILRIQQVVRGDSAAYFCASSPVARGMNTEAFFGQGTRLTVV.

The chain carries TRBV6-5 and TRBJ2-7; possibly TRBD1 for D (6 bases). Germline CDR1 reads MNHEY; CDR2 reads SVGAGI. This CDR3 has 11 amino acids. Trimming removed 5 bases from V and 5 bases from J, with 7 bases in between. DNA for the CDR3: TGTGCCAGCAGTACAGGGAACGAGCAGTACTTC. Protein: CASSTGNEQYF.